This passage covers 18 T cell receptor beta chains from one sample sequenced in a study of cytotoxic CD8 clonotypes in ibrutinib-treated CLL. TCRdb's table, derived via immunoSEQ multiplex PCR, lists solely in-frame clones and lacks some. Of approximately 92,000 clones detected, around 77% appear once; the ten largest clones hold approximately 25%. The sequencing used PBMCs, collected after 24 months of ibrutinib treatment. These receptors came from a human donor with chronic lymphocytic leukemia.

The CDR3 DNA reads TGTGCCAGCAGCTTGCTCACGGGAACCTACAATGAGCAGTTCTTC. Amino acid sequence: CASSLLTGTYNEQFF. The gene calls are TRBV5-6 and TRBJ2-1; possible D gene TRBD2, 5 bases. The CDR3 totals 15 residues. Between the trimmed V and J ends, which lost 1 base and 2 bases, there was a span of 10 bases. The germline V gene encodes CDR1 SGHDT and CDR2 YYEEEE.

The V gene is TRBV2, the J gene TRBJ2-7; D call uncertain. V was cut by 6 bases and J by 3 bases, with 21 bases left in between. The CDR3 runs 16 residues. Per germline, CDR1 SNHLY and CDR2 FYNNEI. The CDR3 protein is CASSPTTVFAIYEQYF. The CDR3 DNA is TGTGCCAGCAGCCCAACTACAGTTTTCGCGATCTACGAGCAGTACTTC.

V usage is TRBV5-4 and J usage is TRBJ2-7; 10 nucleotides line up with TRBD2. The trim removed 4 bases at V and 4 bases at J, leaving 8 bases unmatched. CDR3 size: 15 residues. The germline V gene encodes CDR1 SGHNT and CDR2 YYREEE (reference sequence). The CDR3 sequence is CASSRSSGSAYEQYF. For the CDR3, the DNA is TGTGCCAGCAGCCGATCTAGCGGGAGTGCGTACGAGCAGTACTTC.

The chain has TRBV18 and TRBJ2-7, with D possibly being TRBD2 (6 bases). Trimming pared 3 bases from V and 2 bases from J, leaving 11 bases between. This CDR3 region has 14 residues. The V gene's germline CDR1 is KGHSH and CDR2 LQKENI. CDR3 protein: CASSPTAGPYEQYF. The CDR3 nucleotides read TGTGCCAGCTCACCCACGGCGGGGCCCTACGAGCAGTACTTC.

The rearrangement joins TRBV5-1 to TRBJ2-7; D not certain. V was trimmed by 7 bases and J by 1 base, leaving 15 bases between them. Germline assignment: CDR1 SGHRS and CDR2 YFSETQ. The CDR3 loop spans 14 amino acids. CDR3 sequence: CASSTGQGSYEQYF. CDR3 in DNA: TGCGCCAGCTCGACTGGGCAAGGGTCCTACGAGCAGTACTTC. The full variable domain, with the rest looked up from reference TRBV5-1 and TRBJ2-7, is KAGVTQTPRYLIKTRGQQVTLSCSPISGHRSVSWYQQTPGQGLQFLFEYFSETQRNKGNFPGRFSGRQFSNSRSEMNVSTLELGDSALYLCASSTGQGSYEQYFGPGTRLTVT.

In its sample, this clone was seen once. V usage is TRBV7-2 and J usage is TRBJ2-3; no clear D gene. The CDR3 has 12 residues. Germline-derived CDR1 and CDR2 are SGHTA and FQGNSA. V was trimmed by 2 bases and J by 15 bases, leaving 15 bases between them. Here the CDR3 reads CASSLRVSKIYF. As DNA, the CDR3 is TGTGCCAGCAGCTTACGGGTTTCCAAGATTTATTTT.

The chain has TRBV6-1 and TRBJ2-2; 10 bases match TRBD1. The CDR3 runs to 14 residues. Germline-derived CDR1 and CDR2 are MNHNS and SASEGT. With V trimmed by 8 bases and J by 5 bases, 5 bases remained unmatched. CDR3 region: CASSGQGGTGELFF. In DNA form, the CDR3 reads TGTGCCAGCTCAGGACAGGGGGGGACCGGGGAGCTGTTTTTT.

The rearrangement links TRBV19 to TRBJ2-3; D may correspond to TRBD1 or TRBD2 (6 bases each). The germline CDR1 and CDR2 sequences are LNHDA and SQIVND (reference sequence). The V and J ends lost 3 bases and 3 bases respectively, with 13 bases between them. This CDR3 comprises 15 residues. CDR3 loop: CASSIKGGWTDTQYF. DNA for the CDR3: TGTGCCAGTAGTATCAAGGGGGGCTGGACAGATACGCAGTATTTT.

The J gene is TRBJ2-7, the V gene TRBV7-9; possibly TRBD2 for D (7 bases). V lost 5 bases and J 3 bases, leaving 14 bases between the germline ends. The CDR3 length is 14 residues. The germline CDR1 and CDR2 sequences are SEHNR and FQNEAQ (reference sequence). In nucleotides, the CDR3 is TGTGCCAGCAGCGGAGGGGGGGAGTTCTACGAGCAGTACTTC. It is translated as CASSGGGEFYEQYF. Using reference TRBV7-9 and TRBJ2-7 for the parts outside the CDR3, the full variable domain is DTGVSQNPRHKITKRGQNVTFRCDPISEHNRLYWYRQTLGQGPEFLTYFQNEAQLEKSRLLSDRFSAERPKGSFSTLEIQRTEQGDSAMYLCASSGGGEFYEQYFGPGTRLTVT.

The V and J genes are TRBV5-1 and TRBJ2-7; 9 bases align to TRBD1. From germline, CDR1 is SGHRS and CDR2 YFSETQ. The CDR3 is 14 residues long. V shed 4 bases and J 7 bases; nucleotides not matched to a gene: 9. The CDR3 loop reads CASSTGGTGKEQYF. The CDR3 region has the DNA TGCGCCAGCAGCACCGGTGGGACAGGGAAGGAGCAGTACTTC.

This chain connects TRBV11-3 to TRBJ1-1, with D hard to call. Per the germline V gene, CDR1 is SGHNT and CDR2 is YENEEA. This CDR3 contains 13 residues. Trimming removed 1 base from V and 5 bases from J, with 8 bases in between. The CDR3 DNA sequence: TGTGCCAGCAGCTTAGCGGCCGAGACTGAAGCTTTCTTT. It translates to CASSLAAETEAFF.

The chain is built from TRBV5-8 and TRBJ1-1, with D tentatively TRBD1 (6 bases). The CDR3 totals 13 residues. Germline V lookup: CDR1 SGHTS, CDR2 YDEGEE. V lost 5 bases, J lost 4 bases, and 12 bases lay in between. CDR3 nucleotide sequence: TGTGCCAGCAGAAAAACAGGGTCCACTGAAGCTTTCTTT. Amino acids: CASRKTGSTEAFF.

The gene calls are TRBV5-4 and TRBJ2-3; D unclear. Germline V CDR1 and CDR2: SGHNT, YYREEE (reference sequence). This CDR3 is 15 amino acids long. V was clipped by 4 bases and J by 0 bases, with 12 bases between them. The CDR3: CASSISATSTDTQYF. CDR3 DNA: TGTGCCAGCAGCATATCTGCGACGAGCACAGATACGCAGTATTTT. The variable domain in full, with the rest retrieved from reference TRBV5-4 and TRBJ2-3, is ETGVTQSPTHLIKTRGQQVTLRCSSQSGHNTVSWYQQALGQGPQFIFQYYREEENGRGNFPPRFSGLQFPNYSSELNVNALELDDSALYLCASSISATSTDTQYFGPGTRLTVL.

The CDR3 DNA sequence: TGTGCCAGCACACGGGACAGGAACACTGAAGCTTTCTTT. Amino acids: CASTRDRNTEAFF. The chain couples TRBV2 to TRBJ1-1, with 7 bases lining up with TRBD1. Germline V gene data show CDR1 as SNHLY and CDR2 as FYNNEI. V lost 7 bases to trimming and J lost 1 base; unmatched junction nucleotides: 3. The CDR3 contains 13 residues.

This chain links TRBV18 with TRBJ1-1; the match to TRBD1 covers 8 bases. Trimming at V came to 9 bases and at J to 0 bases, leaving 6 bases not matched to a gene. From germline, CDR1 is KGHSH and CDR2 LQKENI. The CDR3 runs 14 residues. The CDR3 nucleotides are TGTGCCAGTTTCAGACAGGGGATGAACACTGAAGCTTTCTTT. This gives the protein CASFRQGMNTEAFF.

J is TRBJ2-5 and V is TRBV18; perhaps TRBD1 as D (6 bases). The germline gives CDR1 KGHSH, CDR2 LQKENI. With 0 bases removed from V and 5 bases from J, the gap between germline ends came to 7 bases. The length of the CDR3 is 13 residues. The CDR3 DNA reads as TGTGCCAGCTCACCACCGGGGGCGGAGACCCAGTACTTC. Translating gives CASSPPGAETQYF. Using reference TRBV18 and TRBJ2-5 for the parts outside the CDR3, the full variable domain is NAGVMQNPRHLVRRRGQEARLRCSPMKGHSHVYWYRQLPEEGLKFMVYLQKENIIDESGMPKERFSAEFPKEGPSILRIQQVVRGDSAAYFCASSPPGAETQYFGPGTRLLVL.

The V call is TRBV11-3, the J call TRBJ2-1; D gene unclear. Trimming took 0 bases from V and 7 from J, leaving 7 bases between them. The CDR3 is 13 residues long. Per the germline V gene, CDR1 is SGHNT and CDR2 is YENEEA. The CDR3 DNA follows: TGTGCCAGCAGCTTAGATTTCGGAAATGAGCAGTTCTTC. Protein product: CASSLDFGNEQFF.

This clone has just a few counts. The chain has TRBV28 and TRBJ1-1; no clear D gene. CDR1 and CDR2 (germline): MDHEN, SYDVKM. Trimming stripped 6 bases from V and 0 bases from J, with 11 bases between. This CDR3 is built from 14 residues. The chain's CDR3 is CASSRLRLNTEAFF. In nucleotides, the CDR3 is TGTGCCAGCAGCCGGCTGAGGTTGAACACTGAAGCTTTCTTT.